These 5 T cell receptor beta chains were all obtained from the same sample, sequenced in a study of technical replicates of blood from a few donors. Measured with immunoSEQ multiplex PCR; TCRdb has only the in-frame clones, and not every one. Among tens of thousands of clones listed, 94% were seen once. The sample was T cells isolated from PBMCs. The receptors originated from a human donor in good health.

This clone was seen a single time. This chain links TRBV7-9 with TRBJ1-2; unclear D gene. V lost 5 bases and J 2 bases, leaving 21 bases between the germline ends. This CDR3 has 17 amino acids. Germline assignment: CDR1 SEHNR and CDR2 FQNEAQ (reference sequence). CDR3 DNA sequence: TGTGCCAGCAGCACGCAGGACTCGCAGAGAACAAACTATGGCTACACCTTC. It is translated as CASSTQDSQRTNYGYTF.

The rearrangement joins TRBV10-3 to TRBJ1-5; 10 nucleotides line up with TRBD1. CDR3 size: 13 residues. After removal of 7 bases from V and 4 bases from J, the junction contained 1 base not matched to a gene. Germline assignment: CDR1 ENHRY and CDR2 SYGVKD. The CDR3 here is CAIKGQGNQPQHF. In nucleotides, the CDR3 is TGTGCCATCAAGGGACAGGGGAATCAGCCCCAGCATTTT.

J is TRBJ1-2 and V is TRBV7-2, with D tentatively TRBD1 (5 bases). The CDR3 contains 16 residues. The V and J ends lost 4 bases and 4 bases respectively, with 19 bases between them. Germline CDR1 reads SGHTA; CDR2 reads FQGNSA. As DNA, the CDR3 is TGTGCCAGCAGCTCTTACGTCCTGACAGATTTCTATGGCTACACCTTC. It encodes CASSSYVLTDFYGYTF.

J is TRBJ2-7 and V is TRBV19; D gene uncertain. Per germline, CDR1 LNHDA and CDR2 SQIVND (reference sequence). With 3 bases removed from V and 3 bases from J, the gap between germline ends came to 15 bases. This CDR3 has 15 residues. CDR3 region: CASSIRTNPYYEQYF. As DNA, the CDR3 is TGTGCCAGTAGTATCCGCACTAACCCCTACTACGAGCAGTACTTC.

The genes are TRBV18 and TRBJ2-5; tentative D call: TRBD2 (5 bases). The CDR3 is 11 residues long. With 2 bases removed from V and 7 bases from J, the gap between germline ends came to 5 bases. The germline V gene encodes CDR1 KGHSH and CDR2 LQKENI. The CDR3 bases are TGTGCCAGCTCACCAGAGGGGACCCAGTACTTC. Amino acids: CASSPEGTQYF.